Following are 17 T cell receptor beta chains from one sample sequenced in a study of T-cell memory formation after mild COVID-19. TCRdb re-derived calls from the 5' RACE reads in MiXCR, one entry per CDR3 protein. The profile shows 90,000 to 130,000 distinct CDR3 sequences, 15% to 20% of them singletons. Material for sequencing was PBMCs or a T cell subset sorted from them (not recorded which). The receptors stem from a man younger than 35 who had mild COVID-19 (a few samples of this study predate the infection). Cell type and time point are not known.

The chain links TRBV7-2 to TRBJ2-7, with 8 bases matching TRBD1. The CDR3 runs to 15 residues. V lost 2 bases to trimming and J lost 4 bases; unmatched junction nucleotides: 7. Germline V lookup: CDR1 SGHTA, CDR2 FQGNSA. The CDR3 nucleotides are TGTGCCAGCAGCTTAAGTGGGACAGGACCATACGAGCAGTACTTC. Translated: CASSLSGTGPYEQYF.

This clonotype was detected a few times. The genes are TRBV5-1 and TRBJ2-7; a weak D match, TRBD1 (6 bases). V lost 6 bases to trimming and J lost 3 bases, with 13 bases between them. This CDR3 contains 13 residues. Germline V gene sequence: CDR1 SGHRS, CDR2 YFSETQ. CDR3 loop: CASTRGQGYEQYF. The CDR3, as DNA: TGCGCCAGCACCAGGGGTCAAGGCTACGAGCAGTACTTC.

This clonotype appeared a few times. V and J are TRBV7-3 and TRBJ1-1; the D is unclear. Germline-derived CDR1 and CDR2 are SGHTA and FQGTGA. CDR3 length: 13 residues. V was pared by 5 bases and J by 8 bases, with 15 bases between. The CDR3 nucleotides read TGTGCCAGCAGCCCCACAAAGGCGGGCGAAGCTTTCTTT. Amino acid sequence: CASSPTKAGEAFF.

This clonotype showed up just a few times. This chain joins TRBV3-1 and TRBJ1-1; the D is unclear. Germline V CDR1 and CDR2: LGHDT, YNNKEL (reference sequence). The CDR3 is 13 residues long. V gave up 6 bases and J gave up 1 base, with 9 bases separating them. CDR3: CASSPLRNTEAFF. The CDR3 DNA sequence: TGTGCCAGCAGTCCCCTGAGGAACACTGAAGCTTTCTTT.

There are a few counts of this clonotype. This rearrangement joins TRBV28 to TRBJ2-5; D unresolved. There are 12 residues in the CDR3. V was pared by 3 bases and J by 6 bases, with 8 bases between. The V gene's germline CDR1 is MDHEN and CDR2 SYDVKM. The CDR3 loop reads CASSFTGQTQYF. CDR3 nucleotide sequence: TGTGCCAGCAGTTTCACGGGTCAGACCCAGTACTTC.

This clonotype was seen only a few times. J is TRBJ1-1 and V is TRBV4-1; D gene uncertain. Looked up from germline, CDR1 is MGHRA and CDR2 is YSYEKL. Trimming pared 2 bases from V and 2 bases from J, leaving 12 bases between. The CDR3 is 15 residues long. CDR3 residues: CASSQRKVANTEAFF. CDR3 coding DNA: TGCGCCAGCAGCCAAAGAAAGGTGGCAAACACTGAAGCTTTCTTT.

The chain employs TRBV3-1 and TRBJ1-1; unclear D gene. The CDR3 spans 14 residues. Trimming cost V 2 bases and J 4 bases, with 11 bases left between them. The germline V gene has CDR1 LGHDT and CDR2 YNNKEL (reference sequence). The CDR3 DNA is TGTGCCAGCAGCCAAAGCGAGGTACGCACTGAAGCTTTCTTT. Translation gives CASSQSEVRTEAFF.

The genes are TRBV4-1 and TRBJ2-5; TRBD1 agrees at 7 bases. V trimming: 6 bases; J trimming: 2 bases; junction bases outside the gene matches: 9. Germline lookup yields CDR1 MGHRA and CDR2 YSYEKL. This CDR3 has 15 amino acids. The CDR3 DNA is TGCGCCAGCAGTAACAATCTGGGACAGCAAGAGACCCAGTACTTC. Protein sequence: CASSNNLGQQETQYF.

The chain employs TRBV7-2 and TRBJ2-5, with 8 bases identical to TRBD1. Germline V gene lookup returns CDR1 SGHTA and CDR2 FQGNSA. The CDR3 runs 15 residues. Trimming took 3 bases from V and 5 from J; bases not matched to a gene: 8. Here the CDR3 reads CASSFSNRGTETQYF. The CDR3 DNA reads TGTGCCAGCAGCTTTTCGAACAGGGGGACGGAGACCCAGTACTTC.

The CDR3 DNA sequence: TGCAGCGCGCCGGGACTGAGGAACACTGAAGCTTTCTTT. This translates into CSAPGLRNTEAFF. V gene TRBV29-1 combines with J gene TRBJ1-1, with a weak D call TRBD1 (5 bases). Looked up from germline, CDR1 is SQVTM and CDR2 is ANQGSEA. The CDR3 is made up of 13 amino acids. V was pared by 7 bases and J by 1 base, with 13 bases between.

This chain uses TRBV29-1 with TRBJ2-1; either TRBD1 or TRBD2 may supply D (5 bases each). The germline V gene encodes CDR1 SQVTM and CDR2 ANQGSEA. The CDR3 is 14 amino acids. V shed 4 bases and J shed 4 bases, with 14 bases lying between them. In nucleotides, the CDR3 is TGCAGCGTTGGGAGGCAGGGCTTATACAATGAGCAGTTCTTC. Its protein product is CSVGRQGLYNEQFF.

The chain couples TRBV20-1 to TRBJ1-2; possibly TRBD1 for D (5 bases). The length of the CDR3 is 15 residues. CDR1 is DFQATT and CDR2 is SNEGSKA in the germline V gene (reference sequence). The V gene lost 3 bases and the J gene lost 8 bases, with 22 bases spanning the gap. The CDR3 is CSARGVLPWDGGYTF. The DNA for the CDR3 is TGCAGTGCTAGGGGCGTTTTGCCCTGGGACGGGGGCTACACCTTC.

Only a few counts were recorded for this clonotype. The rearrangement joins TRBV28 to TRBJ2-4, with D perhaps matching TRBD1 (6 bases). Germline loops: CDR1 MDHEN, CDR2 SYDVKM. CDR3 length equals 13 residues. Trimming left V 5 bases short and J 9 bases short, with 14 bases between. The CDR3: CASSSGQRGIQYF. CDR3 coding DNA: TGTGCCAGCAGTAGCGGACAGAGGGGCATTCAGTACTTC.

In this sample, this clonotype turned up a few times. This sequence joins TRBV7-2 and TRBJ1-2, with a possible D match to TRBD1 (5 bases). The V gene lost 7 bases and the J gene lost 2 bases, with 14 bases spanning the gap. Germline assignment: CDR1 SGHTA and CDR2 FQGNSA. This CDR3 has 14 residues. CDR3 residues: CASTALGQNYGYTF. As DNA, the CDR3 is TGTGCCAGCACGGCCCTGGGGCAAAACTATGGCTACACCTTC. The entire variable domain, with the rest obtained from reference TRBV7-2 and TRBJ1-2, is as follows: GAGVSQSPSNKVTEKGKDVELRCDPISGHTALYWYRQSLGQGLEFLIYFQGNSAPDKSGLPSDRFSAERTGGSVSTLTIQRTQQEDSAVYLCASTALGQNYGYTFGSGTRLTVV.

This sequence joins TRBV4-3 and TRBJ1-1, with TRBD1 identical over 7 bases. The germline gives CDR1 LGHNA, CDR2 YSLEER. V was clipped by 4 bases and J by 0 bases; unmatched bases: 5. There are 15 residues in the CDR3. The CDR3 DNA sequence: TGCGCCAGCAGCCTAGGACAGGTCATGAACACTGAAGCTTTCTTT. Translated, it gives CASSLGQVMNTEAFF.

The chain links TRBV3-1 to TRBJ2-7; a possible D gene is TRBD2 (6 bases). Per the germline V gene, CDR1 is LGHDT and CDR2 is YNNKEL (reference sequence). Trimming cost V 0 bases and J 7 bases, with 13 bases left between them. The CDR3 contains 14 residues. The CDR3 DNA follows: TGTGCCAGCAGCCAAGATTGGAGGGCTCGGGAGCAGTACTTC. Protein sequence: CASSQDWRAREQYF.

The rearrangement links TRBV7-9 to TRBJ2-7, with D possibly being TRBD2 (6 bases). Germline V gene data show CDR1 as SEHNR and CDR2 as FQNEAQ (reference sequence). The CDR3 spans 12 residues. The V end was cut by 2 bases, the J end by 6 bases, with 8 bases between. This CDR3 reads CASSLWGVEQYV. The CDR3 DNA follows: TGTGCCAGCAGCTTATGGGGGGTCGAGCAGTACGTC.